This T cell receptor (beta chain) was recovered during a study of T cells in Graves' hyperthyroidism and ophthalmopathy (dated by TCRdb to between 2018 and 2021). General notes on the study: Peripheral blood was collected at initial diagnosis, before any treatment. A discovery cohort of approximately 100 patients, approximately 45 with Graves' ophthalmopathy and approximately 55 with stable Graves' hyperthyroidism, was used to find distinguishing TCR V-J signatures. Prospective prediction of ophthalmopathy was tested in an independent validation cohort of approximately 18 hyperthyroidism patients and 17 patients who later progressed to ophthalmopathy. For training and testing, the 95 to 100 patients in the discovery cohort were randomly divided in a 7:3 ratio. Thyroid tissue and blood T-cell repertoires from more than 5 Graves' hyperthyroidism patients were also compared in the study. Following sampling, methimazole starting at 30 mg daily was given to hyperthyroidism patients, and high-dose intravenous methylprednisolone was given to ophthalmopathy patients. The paper describes TCR Vbeta CDR3 sequencing of 140 or so peripheral blood samples, made up of about 41 ophthalmopathy patients, some 80 hyperthyroidism patients and 17 progressor patients.

Amplification of TCR beta CDR3 regions was carried out from RNA transcripts. The TCR CDR3 was subjected to a first round of RT-PCR using the HTBI primer set and the Qiagen OneStep RT-PCR kit. A second multiplex PCR round built the libraries, followed by size selection and purification. Sequencing of the libraries was done on an Illumina HiSeq2000 using paired-end 100 bp reads. The authors' analysis ran thus. SOAPnuke was used to process the raw data, throwing out any read that contained adapters or uncalled bases, had a mean Phred below 15, or lacked an exact constant-primer or identifier match. COPE v1.2.5 was used to merge high-quality paired reads, and clonotypes were defined as unique nucleotide sequences. MiTCR v1.1 was used to align clonotypes to the IMGT TRBV, TRBD and TRBJ reference segments. The analysis included only V-J combinations with a frequency above 0.0001, which together covered 99% to 99.2% of the repertoires. The TCS score was defined as the ratio of F50 (clonal expansion) to E x V (chaos), calculated using BLOSUM62-based TCRdist between CDR3 peptides within each V-J. Welch's t-statistics and random forest reduced roughly 530 V-J features to around 14, which were used in a naive Bayes classifier (R e1071). TCRdb passed the public sequencing reads through fastp at Q25 and MiXCR, retaining productive beta sequences. Records with the same CDR3 protein are collapsed into one entry carrying the most frequent genes and DNA. TCRdb, not the original authors, processed these V and J calls. The sample table contains some 350,000 distinct CDR3 sequences; only one count was recorded for around 25% of them. The ten largest account for around 70% of the sample.

Stable Graves' hyperthyroidism was defined as the absence of progression to ophthalmopathy over 18 months of follow-up. Hyperthyroidism patients were aged 18 to 65 years and newly diagnosed, with disease duration of less than 2 months. Exclusion was applied to patients with uncontrolled infections, other autoimmune diseases, pregnancy or lactation. Diagnoses relied on clinical symptoms, serum thyroxine and TRAb, thyroid ultrasound and orbital computed tomography. PBMCs were isolated from about 9.1 ml of fresh peripheral blood by Ficoll-Paque density gradient centrifugation. Total RNA was extracted using Trizol reagent, and RNA quality was assessed on an Agilent 2100 Bioanalyzer. The paper's findings and limits, for the study overall: No statistical method was used to fix the sample size in advance, and group allocation was not hidden from the investigators. In validation, the model predicted progression to ophthalmopathy with approximately 69% sensitivity and 72% to 85% specificity, a median of 6.5 months before onset. A model built on a 13 V-J signature distinguished ophthalmopathy from stable hyperthyroidism, reaching roughly 88% sensitivity and about 81% specificity in cross-validation and 80%/75% in testing. Most expanded thyroid clonotypes (frequency above 0.001) were also detected in blood, a finding suggesting that blood repertoires may reflect thyroid immune responses.

With respect to this clonotype: Its antigen remains undetermined. One base away there is no much larger clone; base qualities are not given.

The CDR3 sequence holds 11 residues, the cysteine and phenylalanine included. The retained sequence is limited to the CDR3, 33 bases, with the frame set at the first base. The germline V gene (reference sequence) gives CDR1 as GTSNPN and CDR2 as SVGIG. V is pared back by 4 bases and J by 4 bases, with 4 bases lying between the germline termini. The TCR comes from a man over 45 with Graves' hyperthyroidism. Material: blood. The rearranged chain carries TRBV30 and TRBJ2-2, with the D gene not confidently named. CDR3 reads: CAWTLTGELFF. The DNA sequence reads TGTGCCTGGACCCTCACCGGGGAGCTGTTTTTT.